A selection of T cell receptor beta chains follows, all from one sample in a study of cytomegalovirus exposure and HLA in healthy donors. Clones were read by immunoSEQ multiplex PCR, and TCRdb kept only the in-frame ones, dropping some. The sample totals 200,000 to 250,000 clones. The source material was PBMCs. The receptors originated from a woman aged 25 to 39 in good health and CMV-seropositive. CDR3s include the opening cysteine and the closing phenylalanine or tryptophan. D genes are given only for firm matches.

d_call	v_call	j_call	cdr3_nt	cdr3_aa
-	TRBV4-3	TRBJ1-2	TGCGCCAGCAGCCAAGATACCGGGAACTATGGCTACACCTTC	CASSQDTGNYGYTF
-	TRBV4-1	TRBJ1-5	TGCGCCAGCAGCCAAGAAAATTTGGCCAATCAGCCCCAGCATTTT	CASSQENLANQPQHF
-	TRBV19	TRBJ1-1	TGTGCCAGCCACAGGAGTTTGTTCACTGAAGCTTTCTTT	CASHRSLFTEAFF
TRBD1	TRBV12-5	TRBJ1-1	TGTGCTAGTGGTTTGCGGACAGGCCAGCCTGAAGCTTTCTTT	CASGLRTGQPEAFF
-	TRBV7-9	TRBJ2-5	TGTGCCAGCAGCTTAGGAAGGGGGGAGACCCAGTACTTC	CASSLGRGETQYF
-	TRBV11-2	TRBJ1-1	TGTGCCAGCAGCTTAGATGCACAGGGCGCTATTAGGGCTTTCTTT	CASSLDAQGAIRAFF
TRBD2	TRBV14	TRBJ2-1	TGTGCCAGCAGCCGAGCGGGGGCCGGGGATGAGCAGTTCTTC	CASSRAGAGDEQFF
TRBD1	TRBV29-1	TRBJ1-2	TGCAGCGTTGAAGCCCGGGACAGGGTCACATTGGAATATGGCTACACCTTC	CSVEARDRVTLEYGYTF
TRBD1	TRBV27	TRBJ1-2	TGTGCCAGCAGTTTAGAGGGGGCGTCGGTAGGTGGCTACACCTTC	CASSLEGASVGGYTF
-	TRBV2	TRBJ1-2	TGTGCCAGCACGATACAAAACTATGGCTACACCTTC	CASTIQNYGYTF
-	TRBV6-6	TRBJ2-1	TGTGCCAGCAGTTACTCCGCCCTAAGCTCCTACAATGAGCAGTTCTTC	CASSYSALSSYNEQFF
-	TRBV7-6	TRBJ2-1	TGTGCCAGCAGCTTAGGAAGCGTTTACAATGAGCAGTTCTTC	CASSLGSVYNEQFF
-	TRBV7-9	TRBJ2-7	TGTGCCAGCAGCTCTGGAAGGGGGGGCAACGAGCAGTACTTC	CASSSGRGGNEQYF
-	TRBV11-2	TRBJ2-2	TGTGCCATAAACCGGGGATTCCTGAACACCGGGGAGCTGTTTTTT	CAINRGFLNTGELFF
TRBD1	TRBV10-3	TRBJ1-3	TGTGCCACCCGGGACAGGGAAAAAAGTGGAAACACCATATATTTT	CATRDREKSGNTIYF
TRBD1	TRBV4-1	TRBJ1-2	TGCGCCAGCAGCCAAGATCAGGGGGTTTGGTACTATGGCTACACCTTC	CASSQDQGVWYYGYTF
-	TRBV9	TRBJ1-4	TGTGCCAGCAGCCTCCGCGCGGGGGCAACTAATGAAAAACTGTTTTTT	CASSLRAGATNEKLFF
-	TRBV28	TRBJ1-1	TGTGCCAGCAGTTTATTACGTATAATGGGGTCGGGAGGAGTTAACACTGAAGCTTTCTTT	CASSLLRIMGSGGVNTEAFF
TRBD1	TRBV7-6	TRBJ2-7	TGTGCCAGCAGCCTAGTTGCTACAGGGGCGACCATCGAGCGGCAGTACTTC	CASSLVATGATIERQYF
TRBD1	TRBV15	TRBJ2-3	TGTGCCACCAGCAGGAAAACTCCGGGACAGGGGACCGATACGCAGTATTTT	CATSRKTPGQGTDTQYF